Sequencing of this TCR beta chain was carried out in a study of shared clonotypes between healthy human individuals. Study-wide context: Researchers assigned three CD4 naive, three CD4 memory, two CD8 naive and one CD8 memory plate to each donor. The study, taken as a whole, reports: Clonotype sharing among donors was expected to depend on sequencing depth. Sharing across four donors was highest in naive CD4 (approximately 5%) and lowest in memory CD8 (approximately 0.4%).

TCRdb's copy holds only in-frame clones and misses some; the assay was immunoSEQ multiplex PCR. Of some 1,400,000 clones listed, roughly 96% are singletons. Donors were healthy HIV-negative adults without recent acute infections or vaccinations. As to this clone: Antigen unknown.

Sequenced material: naive CD4+ T cells sorted from blood. Subset reported: CD45RA+ positively selected. This clonotype was obtained from a man in his thirties or forties in good health.

The CDR3 reads CASSLFGSDTQYF. CDR3 DNA sequence: TGTGCCAGCAGCTTATTTGGCTCTGATACGCAGTATTTT. The gene calls are TRBV7-9 and TRBJ2-3; unclear D gene. V gave up 2 bases and J gave up 6 bases, with 9 bases separating them. Germline loops: CDR1 SEHNR, CDR2 FQNEAQ (reference sequence). This CDR3 contains 13 residues. The full variable domain, its missing parts supplied by reference TRBV7-9 and TRBJ2-3, is DTGVSQNPRHKITKRGQNVTFRCDPISEHNRLYWYRQTLGQGPEFLTYFQNEAQLEKSRLLSDRFSAERPKGSFSTLEIQRTEQGDSAMYLCASSLFGSDTQYFGPGTRLTVL.